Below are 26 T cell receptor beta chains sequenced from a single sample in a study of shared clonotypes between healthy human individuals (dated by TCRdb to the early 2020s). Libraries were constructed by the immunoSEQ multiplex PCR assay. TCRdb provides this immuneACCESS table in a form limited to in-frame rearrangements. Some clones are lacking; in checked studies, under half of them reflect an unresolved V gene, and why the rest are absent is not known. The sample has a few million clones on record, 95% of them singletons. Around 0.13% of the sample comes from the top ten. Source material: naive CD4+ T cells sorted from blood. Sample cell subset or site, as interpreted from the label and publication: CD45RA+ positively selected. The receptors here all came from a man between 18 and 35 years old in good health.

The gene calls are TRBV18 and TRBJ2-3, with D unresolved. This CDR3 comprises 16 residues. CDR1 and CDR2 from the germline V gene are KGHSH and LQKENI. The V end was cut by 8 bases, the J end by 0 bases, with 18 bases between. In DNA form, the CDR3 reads TGTGCCAGCCGACCCTCCCTGGCGTATAGCACAGATACGCAGTATTTT. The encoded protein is CASRPSLAYSTDTQYF.

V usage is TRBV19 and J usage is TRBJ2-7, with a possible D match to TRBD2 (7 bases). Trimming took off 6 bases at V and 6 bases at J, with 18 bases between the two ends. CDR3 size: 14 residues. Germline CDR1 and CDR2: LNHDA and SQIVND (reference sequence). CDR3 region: CASSRGAQFGEQYF. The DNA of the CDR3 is TGTGCCAGTAGCCGGGGGGCGCAATTCGGCGAGCAGTACTTC. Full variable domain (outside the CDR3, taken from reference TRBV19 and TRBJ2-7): DGGITQSPKYLFRKEGQNVTLSCEQNLNHDAMYWYRQDPGQGLRLIYYSQIVNDFQKGDIAEGYSVSREKKESFPLTVTSAQKNPTAFYLCASSRGAQFGEQYFGPGTRLTVT.

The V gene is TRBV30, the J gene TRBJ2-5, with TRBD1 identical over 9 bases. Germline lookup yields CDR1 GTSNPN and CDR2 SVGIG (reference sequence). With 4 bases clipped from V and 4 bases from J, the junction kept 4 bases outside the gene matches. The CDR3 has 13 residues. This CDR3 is CAWKKDRGETQYF. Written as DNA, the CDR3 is TGTGCCTGGAAGAAGGACAGGGGAGAGACCCAGTACTTC.

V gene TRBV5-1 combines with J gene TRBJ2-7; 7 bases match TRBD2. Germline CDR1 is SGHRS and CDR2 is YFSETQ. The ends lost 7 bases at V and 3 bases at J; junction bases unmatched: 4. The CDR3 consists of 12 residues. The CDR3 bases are TGCGCCAGCCGGGGAGGGAACTACGAGCAGTACTTC. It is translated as CASRGGNYEQYF.

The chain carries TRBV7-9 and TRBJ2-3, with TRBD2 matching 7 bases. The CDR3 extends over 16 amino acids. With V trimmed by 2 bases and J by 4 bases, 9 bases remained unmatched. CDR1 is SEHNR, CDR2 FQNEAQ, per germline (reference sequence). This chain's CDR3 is CASSLWREMLSDTQYF. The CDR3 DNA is TGTGCCAGCAGCTTATGGCGGGAGATGCTTTCAGATACGCAGTATTTT.

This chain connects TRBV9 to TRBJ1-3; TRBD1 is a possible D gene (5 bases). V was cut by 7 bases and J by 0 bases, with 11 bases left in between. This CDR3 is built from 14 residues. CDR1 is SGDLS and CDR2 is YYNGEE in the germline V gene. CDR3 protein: CASYRPISGNTIYF. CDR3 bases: TGTGCCAGCTACAGGCCCATCTCTGGAAACACCATATATTTT.

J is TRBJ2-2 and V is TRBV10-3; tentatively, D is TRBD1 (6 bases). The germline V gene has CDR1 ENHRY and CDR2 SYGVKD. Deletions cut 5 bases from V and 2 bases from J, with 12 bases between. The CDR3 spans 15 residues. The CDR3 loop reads CAISPGQFNTGELFF. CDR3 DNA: TGTGCCATCAGTCCGGGACAATTTAACACCGGGGAGCTGTTTTTT.

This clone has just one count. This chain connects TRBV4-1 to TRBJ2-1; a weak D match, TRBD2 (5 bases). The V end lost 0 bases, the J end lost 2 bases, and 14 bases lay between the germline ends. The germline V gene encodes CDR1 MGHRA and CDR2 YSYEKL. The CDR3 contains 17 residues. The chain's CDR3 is CASSQDPWTLPYNEQFF. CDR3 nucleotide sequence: TGCGCCAGCAGCCAAGATCCTTGGACTTTACCCTACAATGAGCAGTTCTTC.

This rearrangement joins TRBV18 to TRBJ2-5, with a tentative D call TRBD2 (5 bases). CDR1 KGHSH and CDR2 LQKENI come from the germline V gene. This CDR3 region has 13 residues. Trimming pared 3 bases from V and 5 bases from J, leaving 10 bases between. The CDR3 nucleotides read TGTGCCAGCTCACCCAGAGGGATGGAGACCCAGTACTTC. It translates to CASSPRGMETQYF.

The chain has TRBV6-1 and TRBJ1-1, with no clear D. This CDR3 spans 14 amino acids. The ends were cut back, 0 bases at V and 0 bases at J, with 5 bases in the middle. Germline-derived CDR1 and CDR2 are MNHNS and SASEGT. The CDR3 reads CASSEAGLNTEAFF. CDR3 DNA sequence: TGTGCCAGCAGTGAAGCGGGTTTGAACACTGAAGCTTTCTTT.

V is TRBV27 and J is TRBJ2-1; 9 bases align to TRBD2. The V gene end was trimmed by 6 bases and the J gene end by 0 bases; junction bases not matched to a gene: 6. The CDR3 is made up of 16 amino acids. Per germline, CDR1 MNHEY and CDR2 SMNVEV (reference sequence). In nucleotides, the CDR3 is TGTGCCAGCAGACGCCCGGGACTAGCCTCCTACAATGAGCAGTTCTTC. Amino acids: CASRRPGLASYNEQFF.

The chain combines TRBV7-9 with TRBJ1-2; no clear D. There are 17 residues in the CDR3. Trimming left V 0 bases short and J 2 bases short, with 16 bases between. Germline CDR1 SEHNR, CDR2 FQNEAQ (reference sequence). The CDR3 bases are TGTGCCAGCAGCTTAGCCCCTAGAATGACACGGAACTATGGCTACACCTTC. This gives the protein CASSLAPRMTRNYGYTF.

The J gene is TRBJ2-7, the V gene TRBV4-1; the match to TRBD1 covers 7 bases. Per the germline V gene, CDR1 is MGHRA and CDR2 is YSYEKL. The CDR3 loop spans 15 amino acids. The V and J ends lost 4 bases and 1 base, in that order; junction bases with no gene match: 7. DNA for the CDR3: TGCGCCAGCAGCCCACCGGACAGGCCGTCCTACGAGCAGTACTTC. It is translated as CASSPPDRPSYEQYF.

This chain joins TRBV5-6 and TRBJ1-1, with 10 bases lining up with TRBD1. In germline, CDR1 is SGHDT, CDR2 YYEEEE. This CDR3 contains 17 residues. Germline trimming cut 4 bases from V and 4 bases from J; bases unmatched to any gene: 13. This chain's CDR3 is CASSPRQGAFQITEAFF. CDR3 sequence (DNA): TGTGCCAGCAGCCCACGACAGGGGGCTTTCCAGATCACTGAAGCTTTCTTT.

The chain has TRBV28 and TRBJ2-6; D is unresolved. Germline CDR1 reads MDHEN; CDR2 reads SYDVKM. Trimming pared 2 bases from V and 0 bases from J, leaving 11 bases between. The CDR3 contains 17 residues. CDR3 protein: CASSLGGKSSGANVLTF. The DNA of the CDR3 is TGTGCCAGCAGTTTAGGCGGAAAGAGCTCTGGGGCCAACGTCCTGACTTTC.

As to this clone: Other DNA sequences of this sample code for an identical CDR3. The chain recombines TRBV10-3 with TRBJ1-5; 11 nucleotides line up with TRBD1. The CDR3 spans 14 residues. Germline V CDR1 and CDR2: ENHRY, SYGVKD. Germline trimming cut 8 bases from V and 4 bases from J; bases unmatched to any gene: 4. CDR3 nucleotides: TGTGCCATCGGCGGGACAGGGGGGAATCAGCCCCAGCATTTT. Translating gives CAIGGTGGNQPQHF.

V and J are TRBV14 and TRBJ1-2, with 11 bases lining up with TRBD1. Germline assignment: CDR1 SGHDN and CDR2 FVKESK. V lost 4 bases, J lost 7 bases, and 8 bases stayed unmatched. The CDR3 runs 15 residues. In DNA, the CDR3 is TGTGCCAGCAGCCCGACCGGGACAGGGGGTTTTGGCTACACCTTC. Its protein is CASSPTGTGGFGYTF. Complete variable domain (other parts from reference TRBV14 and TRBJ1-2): EAGVTQFPSHSVIEKGQTVTLRCDPISGHDNLYWYRRVMGKEIKFLLHFVKESKQDESGMPNNRFLAERTGGTYSTLKVQPAELEDSGVYFCASSPTGTGGFGYTFGSGTRLTVV.

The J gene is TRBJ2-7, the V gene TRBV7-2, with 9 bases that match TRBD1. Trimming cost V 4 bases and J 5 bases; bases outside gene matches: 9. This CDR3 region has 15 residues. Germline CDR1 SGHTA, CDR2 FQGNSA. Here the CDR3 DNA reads TGTGCCAGCAGCTCAGCCGGGACAGGGTTGCACGAGCAGTACTTC. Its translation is CASSSAGTGLHEQYF.

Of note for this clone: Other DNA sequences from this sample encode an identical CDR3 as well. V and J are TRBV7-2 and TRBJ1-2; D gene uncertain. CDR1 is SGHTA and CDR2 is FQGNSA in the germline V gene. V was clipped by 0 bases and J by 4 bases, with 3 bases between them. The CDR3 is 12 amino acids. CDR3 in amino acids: CASSLAGYGYTF. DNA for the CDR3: TGTGCCAGCAGCTTAGCCGGCTATGGCTACACCTTC.

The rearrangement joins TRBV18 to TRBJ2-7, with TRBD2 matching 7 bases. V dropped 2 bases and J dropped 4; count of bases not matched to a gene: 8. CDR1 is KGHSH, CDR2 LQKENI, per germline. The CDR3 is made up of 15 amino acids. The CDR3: CASSPGGVLGYEQYF. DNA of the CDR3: TGTGCCAGCTCACCAGGGGGGGTTCTTGGTTACGAGCAGTACTTC. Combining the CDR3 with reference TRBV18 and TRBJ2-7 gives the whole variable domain NAGVMQNPRHLVRRRGQEARLRCSPMKGHSHVYWYRQLPEEGLKFMVYLQKENIIDESGMPKERFSAEFPKEGPSILRIQQVVRGDSAAYFCASSPGGVLGYEQYFGPGTRLTVT.

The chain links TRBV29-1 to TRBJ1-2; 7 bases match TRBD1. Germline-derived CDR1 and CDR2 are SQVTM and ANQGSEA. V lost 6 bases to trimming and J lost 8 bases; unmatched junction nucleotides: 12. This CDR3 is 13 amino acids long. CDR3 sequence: CSVMIGQAAGYTF. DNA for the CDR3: TGCAGCGTGATGATTGGACAGGCCGCGGGCTACACCTTC.

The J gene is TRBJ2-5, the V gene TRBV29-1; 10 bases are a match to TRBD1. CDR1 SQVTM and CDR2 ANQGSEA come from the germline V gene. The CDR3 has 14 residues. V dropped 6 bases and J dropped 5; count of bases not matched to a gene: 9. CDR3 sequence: CSVPGTGVWETQYF. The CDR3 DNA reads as TGCAGCGTACCAGGGACAGGGGTGTGGGAGACCCAGTACTTC.

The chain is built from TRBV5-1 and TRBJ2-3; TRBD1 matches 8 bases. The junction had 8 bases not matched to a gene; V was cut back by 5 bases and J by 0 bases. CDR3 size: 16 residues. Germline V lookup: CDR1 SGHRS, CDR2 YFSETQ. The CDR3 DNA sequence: TGCGCCAGCAGGCTGGGACAGGAGATTAGCACAGATACGCAGTATTTT. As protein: CASRLGQEISTDTQYF. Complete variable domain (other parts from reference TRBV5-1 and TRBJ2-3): KAGVTQTPRYLIKTRGQQVTLSCSPISGHRSVSWYQQTPGQGLQFLFEYFSETQRNKGNFPGRFSGRQFSNSRSEMNVSTLELGDSALYLCASRLGQEISTDTQYFGPGTRLTVL.

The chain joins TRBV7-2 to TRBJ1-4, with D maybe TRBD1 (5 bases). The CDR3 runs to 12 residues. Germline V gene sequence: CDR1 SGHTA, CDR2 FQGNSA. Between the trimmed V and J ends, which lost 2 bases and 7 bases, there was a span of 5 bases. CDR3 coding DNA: TGTGCCAGCAGCTTAAGGGGTGAAAAACTGTTTTTT. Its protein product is CASSLRGEKLFF.

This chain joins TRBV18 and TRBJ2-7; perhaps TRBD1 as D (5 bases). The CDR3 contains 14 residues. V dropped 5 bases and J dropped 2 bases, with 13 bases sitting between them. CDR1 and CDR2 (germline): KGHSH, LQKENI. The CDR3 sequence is CASSSLRETYEQYF. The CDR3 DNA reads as TGTGCCAGCTCATCACTCAGGGAAACCTACGAGCAGTACTTC.

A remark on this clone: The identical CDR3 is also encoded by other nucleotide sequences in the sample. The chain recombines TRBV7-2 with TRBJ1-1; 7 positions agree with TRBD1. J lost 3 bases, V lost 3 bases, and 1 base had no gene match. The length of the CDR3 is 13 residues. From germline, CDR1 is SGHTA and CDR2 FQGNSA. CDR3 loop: CASSLGQYTEAFF. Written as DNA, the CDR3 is TGTGCCAGCAGCTTGGGACAGTACACTGAAGCTTTCTTT. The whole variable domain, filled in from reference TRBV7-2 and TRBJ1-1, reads GAGVSQSPSNKVTEKGKDVELRCDPISGHTALYWYRQSLGQGLEFLIYFQGNSAPDKSGLPSDRFSAERTGGSVSTLTIQRTQQEDSAVYLCASSLGQYTEAFFGQGTRLTVV.